This TCR beta chain was found in a study of Ad26.COV2.S vaccination and SARS-CoV-2 variants. Overall study: The trial was COV1001 and the donor's arm was Ad26.COV2.S. Ad26.COV2.S shots went into the muscle once or twice, 56 days apart. Study outcomes and limitations: The TCR breadth and depth analyses may have produced an underestimate of total T cell responses.

About this clone: Its antigen remains unidentified.

This table comes from immunoSEQ multiplex PCR, and its TCRdb copy is limited to in-frame clones, with some not included. Seen here are roughly 450,000 clones, around 90% observed once, and the top ten hold approximately 12%. As for treatment: about 20 received Ad26.COV2.S at low or high dose, single or two shots; 5 received placebo; per-sample allocation not given. Sample collection was performed on day 63 after the first vaccine or placebo injection. Wuhan-strain spike was delivered by a replication-incompetent Ad26 vector. V was shortened by 3 bases and J by 1 base, with 6 bases between the two germline ends. The CDR3 is 13 residues long. Germline CDR1 and CDR2: MNHNS and SASEGT.

This chain joins TRBV6-1 and TRBJ1-2; D perhaps matches TRBD1 (5 bases). This sample comprised peripheral blood, obtained in a trial of Ad26.COV2.S vaccine versus placebo. This TCR was sampled from a person aged 18 to 59 who received the Ad26.COV2.S COVID-19 vaccine or a placebo. The CDR3 DNA sequence: TGTGCCAGCAGTGAGACAGATAACTATGGCTACACCTTC. Amino acids: CASSETDNYGYTF.